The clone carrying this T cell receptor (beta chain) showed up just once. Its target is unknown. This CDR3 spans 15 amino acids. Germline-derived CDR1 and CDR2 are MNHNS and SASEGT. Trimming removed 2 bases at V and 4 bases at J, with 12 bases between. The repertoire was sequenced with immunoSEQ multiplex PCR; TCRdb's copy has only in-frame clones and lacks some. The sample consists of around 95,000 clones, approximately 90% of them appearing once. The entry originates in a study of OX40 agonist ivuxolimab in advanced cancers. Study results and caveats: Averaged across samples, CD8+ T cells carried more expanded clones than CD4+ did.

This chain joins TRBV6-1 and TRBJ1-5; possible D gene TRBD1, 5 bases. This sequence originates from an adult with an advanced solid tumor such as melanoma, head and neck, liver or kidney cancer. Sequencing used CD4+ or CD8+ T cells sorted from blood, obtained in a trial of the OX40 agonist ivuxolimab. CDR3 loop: CASSESGTANQPQHF. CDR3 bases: TGTGCCAGCAGTGAATCCGGGACGGCTAATCAGCCCCAGCATTTT.